This T cell receptor (beta chain) was obtained from a study of identical twins. Study conclusions and caveats: Part of the zero-insertion signal could reflect confounding by invariant MAIT and iNKT cells. Compared with models, monozygotic twins showed more out-of-frame TCR alpha sharing. Excess twin sharing in beta out-of-frame sequences was weaker. The abundant beta clonotypes from cord blood had fewer insertions, and memory repertoires had none of this.

This clonotype has at least ten counts. Its target is unknown. Each CDR3 protein is one row after TCRdb ran MiXCR on the 5' RACE reads. Among some 1,600,000 distinct CDR3 sequences, less than 35% were seen once, and the ten largest hold 0.25% to 0.3%. V dropped 0 bases and J dropped 5; count of bases not matched to a gene: 7. Germline assignment: CDR1 MNHNY and CDR2 SVGAGI (reference sequence). The CDR3 has 16 amino acids. The rearrangement links TRBV6-6 to TRBJ1-2, with 9 bases aligning to TRBD1. The TCR was taken from a newborn girl in good health. The sequencing sample was made of cord blood. Here the CDR3 reads CASSYSGDRVGYGYTF. CDR3 bases: TGTGCCAGCAGTTACTCTGGGGACAGGGTAGGATATGGCTACACCTTC.